This TCR beta chain comes out of a study of blood T cell repertoires in COVID-19. The V and J ends lost 0 bases and 12 bases respectively, with 9 bases between them. The germline V gene has CDR1 SQVTM and CDR2 ANQGSEA. This CDR3 region has 11 residues. This clone was seen a few times. TCRdb keeps only in-frame clones here, not all; method: immunoSEQ multiplex PCR. The sample has roughly 290,000 clones; 80% to 85% are singletons. This clonotype originated in a person between 65 and 79 years old with COVID-19, enrolled during active disease. The sample was peripheral blood. The V call is TRBV29-1, the J call TRBJ2-4, with D possibly matching TRBD2 (5 bases). Written as DNA, the CDR3 is TGCAGCGTTGAAGATCCGGCGGGTCAGTACTTC. Its protein is CSVEDPAGQYF.